The rows below give T cell receptor beta chains drawn from one sample of a study of T cell responses to AZD1222 COVID-19 vaccine. Assay used: immunoSEQ multiplex PCR; TCRdb lists only in-frame clones, some missing. The sample carries over 150,000 clones, about nine tenths recorded once. The specimen comprised peripheral blood, sampled on day 0 of AZD1222 vaccination. The source of these receptors is an adult in good health. Both conserved end residues are part of each CDR3. Fields, in order: J gene, D gene, V gene, clone size, CDR3 protein, CDR3 DNA. A D gene is named only where the DNA matches it firmly. Expanded clones are given a class, and other clones once, few, many or no size at all.

J: TRBJ1-2
D: .
V: TRBV5-4
size: .
CDR3: CAGGSSYGYTF
DNA: TGTGCCGGCGGTTCCTCCTATGGCTACACCTTC

J: TRBJ1-2
D: .
V: TRBV6-5
size: .
CDR3: CASSPKRVRDGYTF
DNA: TGTGCCAGCAGTCCAAAAAGGGTGCGGGATGGCTACACCTTC

J: TRBJ1-6
D: TRBD1
V: TRBV6-5
size: .
CDR3: CASSFIAGGWDSPLHF
DNA: TGTGCCAGCAGTTTCATCGCAGGGGGCTGGGATTCACCCCTCCACTTT

J: TRBJ1-4
D: .
V: TRBV6-5
size: .
CDR3: CASSYLPGGQKLFF
DNA: TGTGCCAGCAGTTACCTCCCTGGGGGGCAGAAACTGTTTTTT

J: TRBJ1-6
D: .
V: TRBV10-3
size: .
CDR3: CAISEEGSYNSPLHF
DNA: TGTGCCATCAGTGAGGAGGGCTCCTATAATTCACCCCTCCACTTT

J: TRBJ2-2
D: .
V: TRBV7-6
size: once
CDR3: CASSPRSENTGELFF
DNA: TGTGCCAGCAGCCCCAGATCGGAGAACACCGGGGAGCTGTTTTTT

J: TRBJ1-1
D: .
V: TRBV6-5
size: once
CDR3: CASSFGGLENTEAFF
DNA: TGTGCCAGCAGTTTTGGGGGTTTAGAGAACACTGAAGCTTTCTTT

J: TRBJ1-2
D: .
V: TRBV10-3
size: once
CDR3: CAISESSDSNGYTF
DNA: TGTGCCATCAGTGAGTCGTCTGACAGTAATGGCTACACCTTC

J: TRBJ2-5
D: .
V: TRBV3-1/TRBV3-2
size: .
CDR3: CASSQDQKKTQYF
DNA: TGTGCCAGCAGCCAAGACCAAAAAAAGACCCAGTACTTC

J: TRBJ1-3
D: TRBD1
V: TRBV11-3
size: .
CDR3: CASSSCQTGATSGNTIYF
DNA: TGTGCCAGCAGCTCCTGCCAGACAGGGGCGACCTCTGGAAACACCATATATTTT

J: TRBJ2-2
D: .
V: TRBV5-1
size: .
CDR3: CASSLVGPPGTGELFF
DNA: TGCGCCAGCAGCTTGGTCGGGCCCCCGGGCACCGGGGAGCTGTTTTTT

J: TRBJ1-3
D: .
V: TRBV9
size: .
CDR3: CASSVDSRNTIYF
DNA: TGTGCCAGCAGCGTAGACAGCCGAAACACCATATATTTT

J: TRBJ1-4
D: .
V: TRBV6-5
size: .
CDR3: CASSPTGSTNEKLFF
DNA: TGTGCCAGCAGTCCGACAGGATCGACTAATGAAAAACTGTTTTTT

J: TRBJ1-6
D: .
V: TRBV13
size: once
CDR3: CASSWADNSPLHF
DNA: TGTGCCAGCAGCTGGGCAGATAATTCACCCCTCCACTTT

J: TRBJ1-4
D: .
V: TRBV4-3
size: .
CDR3: CASSQERAVEKLFF
DNA: TGCGCCAGCAGCCAAGAACGGGCTGTGGAAAAACTGTTTTTT

J: TRBJ2-7
D: TRBD1
V: TRBV10-1
size: .
CDR3: CASRLQGAHIYEQYF
DNA: TGCGCCAGCAGATTACAGGGGGCGCATATCTATGAGCAGTACTTC

J: TRBJ2-1
D: TRBD1
V: TRBV4-2
size: .
CDR3: CASSHGQGGSYNEQFF
DNA: TGTGCCAGCAGCCACGGACAGGGAGGCTCCTACAATGAGCAGTTCTTC

J: TRBJ2-7
D: TRBD2
V: TRBV4-1
size: .
CDR3: CASSQPTSGSFHYEQYF
DNA: TGCGCCAGCAGCCAGCCTACTAGCGGGTCCTTCCACTACGAGCAGTACTTC

J: TRBJ1-2
D: .
V: TRBV7-9
size: .
CDR3: CASSQDNPGSGYTF
DNA: TGTGCCAGCAGCCAAGACAACCCCGGATCGGGCTACACCTTC

J: TRBJ1-2
D: .
V: TRBV24-1
size: .
CDR3: CATSEAGVRSGYTF
DNA: TGTGCCACCAGTGAGGCAGGGGTAAGGTCTGGCTACACCTTC

J: TRBJ2-3
D: .
V: TRBV7-8
size: .
CDR3: CASSFLVYTQYF
DNA: TGTGCCAGCAGCTTTCTAGTGTATACGCAGTATTTT

J: TRBJ1-1
D: .
V: TRBV7-3
size: once
CDR3: CASSPSDGNTEAFF
DNA: TGTGCCAGCAGCCCCTCGGACGGGAACACTGAAGCTTTCTTT

J: TRBJ1-2
D: .
V: TRBV28
size: .
CDR3: CASSLSGSYGYTF
DNA: TGTGCCAGCAGTTTATCTGGCAGCTATGGCTACACCTTC

J: TRBJ1-3
D: .
V: TRBV2
size: few
CDR3: CASSEAGRWENTIYF
DNA: TGTGCCAGCAGTGAAGCGGGGAGGTGGGAAAACACCATATATTTT

J: TRBJ1-6
D: .
V: TRBV21-1
size: .
CDR3: CASSKAFGVGTPLHF
DNA: .

J: TRBJ2-5
D: TRBD1
V: TRBV5-8
size: .
CDR3: CASRTGEETQYF
DNA: TGTGCCAGCAGGACAGGGGAAGAGACCCAGTACTTC

J: TRBJ2-1
D: TRBD1
V: TRBV12-5
size: .
CDR3: CASGLTGTGIVGEQFF
DNA: TGTGCTAGTGGTTTGACCGGGACAGGGATCGTAGGTGAGCAGTTCTTC

J: TRBJ2-7
D: .
V: TRBV18
size: .
CDR3: CASSPRGGEQYF
DNA: TGTGCCAGCTCACCACGGGGCGGGGAGCAGTACTTC

J: TRBJ2-5
D: TRBD2
V: TRBV10-2
size: .
CDR3: CASRRTSAKETQYF
DNA: TGCGCCAGCAGAAGGACTAGCGCTAAAGAGACCCAGTACTTC

J: TRBJ1-5
D: .
V: TRBV28
size: .
CDR3: CASSLQGPQHF
DNA: TGTGCCAGCAGTTTACAGGGGCCCCAGCATTTT

J: TRBJ1-5
D: TRBD1
V: TRBV19
size: .
CDR3: CASSMGQHANQPQHF
DNA: TGTGCCAGTAGTATGGGACAGCATGCCAATCAGCCCCAGCATTTT

J: TRBJ1-4
D: .
V: TRBV5-1
size: .
CDR3: CASSDGQLGEKLFF
DNA: TGCGCCAGCAGCGACGGACAGCTCGGTGAAAAACTGTTTTTT

J: TRBJ2-1
D: TRBD2
V: TRBV6-2/TRBV6-3
size: .
CDR3: CASSPQGGATSYNEQFF
DNA: TGTGCCAGCAGCCCCCAGGGAGGGGCAACCTCCTACAATGAGCAGTTCTTC

J: TRBJ2-4
D: .
V: TRBV6-2/TRBV6-3
size: .
CDR3: CASSSRGIAKNIQYF
DNA: TGTGCCAGCAGTTCGCGGGGTATAGCCAAAAACATTCAGTACTTC

J: TRBJ2-1
D: TRBD2
V: TRBV12-3/TRBV12-4
size: .
CDR3: CASTPGGGEEQFF
DNA: TGTGCCAGCACCCCGGGAGGTGGAGAAGAGCAGTTCTTC

J: TRBJ2-7
D: .
V: TRBV27
size: .
CDR3: CASKLFPTDTYEQYF
DNA: TGTGCCAGCAAGCTTTTCCCGACGGATACCTACGAGCAGTACTTC

J: TRBJ1-5
D: .
V: TRBV4-2
size: .
CDR3: CASSQDPVDSNQPQHF
DNA: TGTGCCAGCAGCCAAGATCCGGTAGATAGCAATCAGCCCCAGCATTTT

J: TRBJ2-7
D: .
V: TRBV20-1
size: .
CDR3: CSAQDYEQYF
DNA: TGCAGTGCTCAGGACTACGAGCAGTACTTC

J: TRBJ1-2
D: .
V: TRBV7-3
size: .
CDR3: CASSLFEAALSYGYTF
DNA: TGTGCCAGCAGCTTATTTGAGGCGGCCCTCTCCTATGGCTACACCTTC

J: TRBJ2-7
D: .
V: TRBV20-1
size: .
CDR3: CSAGGWDSYEQYF
DNA: TGCAGTGCTGGTGGATGGGACTCCTACGAGCAGTACTTC

J: TRBJ2-3
D: .
V: TRBV4-1
size: .
CDR3: CASSQAPHTDTQYF
DNA: TGCGCCAGCAGCCAGGCCCCGCACACAGATACGCAGTATTTT

J: TRBJ2-3
D: .
V: TRBV7-2
size: .
CDR3: CASSLTGKVTDTQYF
DNA: TGTGCCAGCAGCTTAACAGGGAAGGTCACAGATACGCAGTATTTT

J: TRBJ2-5
D: .
V: TRBV7-6
size: .
CDR3: CASSFTGQTQETQYF
DNA: TGTGCCAGCAGCTTCACCGGACAGACCCAAGAGACCCAGTACTTC

J: TRBJ1-1
D: TRBD1
V: TRBV6-5
size: many
CDR3: CASGTGMNTEAFF
DNA: TGTGCCAGCGGGACAGGGATGAACACTGAAGCTTTCTTT

J: TRBJ1-6
D: .
V: TRBV11-2
size: .
CDR3: CASSEQAPLHF
DNA: TGTGCCAGCAGCGAACAGGCTCCCCTCCACTTT